The 2 T cell receptor beta chains presented below share a single source sample, sequenced in a study of shared clonotypes between healthy human individuals. Profiled with immunoSEQ multiplex PCR; TCRdb holds only in-frame clones, not every one. This sample yields more than 2,000,000 clones, of which approximately 95% are seen a single time; under 0.45% belongs to the top ten. Sequencing was carried out using naive CD4+ T cells from PBMCs. The sample's subset: CD45RA+ positively selected. The receptors stem from a man between 18 and 29 years old in good health. Some clones in this sample may be carry-over from other donors' samples.

The chain couples TRBV5-1 to TRBJ2-7, with 10 bases identical to TRBD2. CDR1 and CDR2 from the germline V gene are SGHRS and YFSETQ. The V and J ends lost 2 bases and 7 bases, in that order; junction bases with no gene match: 6. CDR3 size: 14 residues. CDR3: CASSFTSGAWEQYF. As DNA, the CDR3 is TGCGCCAGCAGCTTTACTAGCGGGGCCTGGGAGCAGTACTTC.

The chain uses TRBV7-9 and TRBJ2-5, with TRBD2 identical over 14 bases. The V gene end was trimmed by 9 bases and the J gene end by 5 bases; junction bases not matched to a gene: 2. The length of the CDR3 is 13 residues. CDR1 SEHNR and CDR2 FQNEAQ come from the germline V gene (reference sequence). CDR3 amino acids: CARGTSGSETQYF. Here the CDR3 DNA reads TGTGCCAGGGGGACTAGCGGGAGTGAGACCCAGTACTTC.